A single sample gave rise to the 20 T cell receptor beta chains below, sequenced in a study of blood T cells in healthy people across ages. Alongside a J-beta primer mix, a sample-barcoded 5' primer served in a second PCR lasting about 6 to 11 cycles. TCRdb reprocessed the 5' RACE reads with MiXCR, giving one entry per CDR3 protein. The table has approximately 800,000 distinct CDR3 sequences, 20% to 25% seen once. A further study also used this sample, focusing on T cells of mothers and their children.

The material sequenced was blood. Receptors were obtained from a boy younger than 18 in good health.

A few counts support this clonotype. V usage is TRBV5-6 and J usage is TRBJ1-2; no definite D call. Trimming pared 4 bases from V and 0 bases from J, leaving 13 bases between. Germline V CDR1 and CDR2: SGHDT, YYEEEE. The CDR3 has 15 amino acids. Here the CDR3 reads CASSVYPGSNYGYTF. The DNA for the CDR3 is TGTGCCAGCAGCGTGTACCCAGGTTCTAACTATGGCTACACCTTC.

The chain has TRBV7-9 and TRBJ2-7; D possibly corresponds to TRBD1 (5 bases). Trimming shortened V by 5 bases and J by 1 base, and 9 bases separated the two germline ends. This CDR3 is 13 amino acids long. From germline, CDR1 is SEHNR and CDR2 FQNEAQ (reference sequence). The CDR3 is CASSARQSYEQYF. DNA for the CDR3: TGTGCCAGCAGCGCTCGACAGTCCTACGAGCAGTACTTC.

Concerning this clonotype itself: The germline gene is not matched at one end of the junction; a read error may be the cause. CDR3 in amino acids: CTSSLSTVYASGSTDTQYF. The CDR3 DNA reads as TGCACCAGCAGTTTATCCACAGTGTATGCTAGCGGGAGCACAGATACGCAGTATTTT. The chain is built from TRBV27 and TRBJ2-3, with 8 nucleotides matching TRBD2. The CDR3 has 19 amino acids. CDR1 is MNHEY, CDR2 SMNVEV, per germline (reference sequence).

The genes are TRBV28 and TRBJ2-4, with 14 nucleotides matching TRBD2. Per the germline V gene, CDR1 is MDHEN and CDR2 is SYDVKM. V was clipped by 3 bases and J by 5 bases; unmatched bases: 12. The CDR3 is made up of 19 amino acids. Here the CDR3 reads CASSFPYTGLAGVENIQYF. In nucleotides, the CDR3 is TGTGCCAGCAGTTTTCCGTATACGGGACTAGCGGGAGTGGAAAACATTCAGTACTTC.

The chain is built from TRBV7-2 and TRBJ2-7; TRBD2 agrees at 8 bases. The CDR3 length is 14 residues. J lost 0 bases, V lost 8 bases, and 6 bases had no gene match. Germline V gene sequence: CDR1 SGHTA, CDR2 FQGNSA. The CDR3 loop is CASPLADSSYEQYF. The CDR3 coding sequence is TGTGCCAGCCCACTAGCGGACAGCTCCTACGAGCAGTACTTC.

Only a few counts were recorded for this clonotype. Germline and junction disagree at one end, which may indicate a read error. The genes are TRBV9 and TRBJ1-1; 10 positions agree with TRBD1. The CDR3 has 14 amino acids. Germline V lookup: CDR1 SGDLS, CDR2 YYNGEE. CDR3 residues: CASTTGTGDTKAFF. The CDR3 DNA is TGTGCCAGCACTACCGGGACAGGGGACACTAAAGCTTTCTTT.

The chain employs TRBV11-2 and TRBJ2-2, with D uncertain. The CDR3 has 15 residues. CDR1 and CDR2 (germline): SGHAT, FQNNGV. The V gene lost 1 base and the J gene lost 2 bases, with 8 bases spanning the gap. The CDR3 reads CASSLAAINTGELFF. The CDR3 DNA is TGTGCCAGCAGCTTAGCGGCTATAAACACCGGGGAGCTGTTTTTT.

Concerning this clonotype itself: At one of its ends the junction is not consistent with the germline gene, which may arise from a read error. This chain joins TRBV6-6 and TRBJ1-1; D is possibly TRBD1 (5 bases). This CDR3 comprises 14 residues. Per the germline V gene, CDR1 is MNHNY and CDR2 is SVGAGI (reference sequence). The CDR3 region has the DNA TGTACCAGCAGTAAGGGGCCCCTGAACACTGAAGCTTTCTTT. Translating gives CTSSKGPLNTEAFF.

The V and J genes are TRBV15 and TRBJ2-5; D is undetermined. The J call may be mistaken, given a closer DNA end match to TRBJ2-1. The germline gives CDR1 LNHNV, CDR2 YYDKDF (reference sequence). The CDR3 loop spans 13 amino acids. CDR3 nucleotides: TGTGCCACCAGCAGAGATCCCATAGATGAGCAGTTCTTC. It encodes CATSRDPIDEQFF.

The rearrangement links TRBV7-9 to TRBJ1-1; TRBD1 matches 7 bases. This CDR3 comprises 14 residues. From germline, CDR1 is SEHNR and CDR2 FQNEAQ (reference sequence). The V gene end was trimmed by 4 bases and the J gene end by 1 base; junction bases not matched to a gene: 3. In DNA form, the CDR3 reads TGTGCCAGCAGCTGGAGGGACAGGAACACTGAAGCTTTCTTT. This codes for CASSWRDRNTEAFF.

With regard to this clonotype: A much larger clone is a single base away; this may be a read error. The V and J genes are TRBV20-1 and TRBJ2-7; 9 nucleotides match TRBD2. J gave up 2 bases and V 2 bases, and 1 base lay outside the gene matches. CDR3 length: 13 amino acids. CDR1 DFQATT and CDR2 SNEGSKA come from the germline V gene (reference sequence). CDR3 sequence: CSARPSGTYEQYF. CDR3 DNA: TGCAGTGCTAGACCTAGCGGGACCTACGAGCAGTACTTC.

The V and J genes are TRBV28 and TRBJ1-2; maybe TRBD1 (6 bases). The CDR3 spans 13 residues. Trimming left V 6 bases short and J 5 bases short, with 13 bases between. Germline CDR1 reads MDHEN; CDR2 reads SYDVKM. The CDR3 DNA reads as TGTGCCAGCAGACCCGGGACACTTTATGGCTACACCTTC. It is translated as CASRPGTLYGYTF.

The CDR3 nucleotides are TGTGCCAGCAGTCACCGGGACCTCACTGAAGCTTTCTTT. Protein sequence: CASSHRDLTEAFF. The genes are TRBV6-2 or TRBV6-3 and TRBJ1-1; maybe TRBD1 (5 bases). The V end was cut by 5 bases, the J end by 4 bases, with 11 bases between. CDR3 length: 13 amino acids. Per the germline V gene, CDR1 is MNHEY and CDR2 is SVGEGT.

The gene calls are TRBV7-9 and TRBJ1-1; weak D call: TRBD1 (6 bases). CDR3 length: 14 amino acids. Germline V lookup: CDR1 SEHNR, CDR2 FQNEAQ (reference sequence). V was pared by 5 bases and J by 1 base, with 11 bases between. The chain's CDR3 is CASSLWTENTEAFF. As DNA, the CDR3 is TGTGCCAGCAGCCTATGGACAGAGAACACTGAAGCTTTCTTT.

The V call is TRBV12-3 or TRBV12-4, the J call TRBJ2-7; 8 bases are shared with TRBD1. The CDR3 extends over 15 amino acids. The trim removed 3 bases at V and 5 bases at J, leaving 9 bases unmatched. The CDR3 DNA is TGTGCCAGCAGTTTGGTCGCAGGGGGCCTGGACGAGCAGTACTTC. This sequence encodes CASSLVAGGLDEQYF.

CDR3 coding DNA: TGTGCCAGCAGCCAAGGAGGCGGGCTGTATGAAAAACTGTTTTTT. It codes for CASSQGGGLYEKLFF. V gene TRBV4-2 combines with J gene TRBJ1-4, with D unclear. CDR3 size: 15 residues. V dropped 1 base and J dropped 6 bases, with 12 bases sitting between them. Germline V gene lookup returns CDR1 LGHNA and CDR2 YNFKEQ.

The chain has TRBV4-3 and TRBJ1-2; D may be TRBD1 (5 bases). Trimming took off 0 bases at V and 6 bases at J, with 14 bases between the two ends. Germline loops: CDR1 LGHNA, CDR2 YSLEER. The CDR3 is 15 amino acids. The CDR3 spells CASSQDMAREDGYTF. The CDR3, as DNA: TGCGCCAGCAGCCAAGATATGGCCAGGGAAGATGGCTACACCTTC.

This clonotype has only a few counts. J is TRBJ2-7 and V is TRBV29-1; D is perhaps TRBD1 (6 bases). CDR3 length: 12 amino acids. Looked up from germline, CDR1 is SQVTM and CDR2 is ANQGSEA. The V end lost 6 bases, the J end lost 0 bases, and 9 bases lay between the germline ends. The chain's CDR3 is CSVRTDSYEQYF. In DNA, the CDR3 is TGCAGCGTCCGGACAGACTCCTACGAGCAGTACTTC.

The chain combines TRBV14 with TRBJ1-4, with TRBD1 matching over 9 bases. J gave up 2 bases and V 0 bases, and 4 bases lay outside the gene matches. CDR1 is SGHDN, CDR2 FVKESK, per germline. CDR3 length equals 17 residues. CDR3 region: CASSQEPGTGTNEKLFF. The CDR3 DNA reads TGTGCCAGCAGCCAAGAACCCGGGACAGGGACTAATGAAAAACTGTTTTTT.

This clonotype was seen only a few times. The CDR3 DNA follows: TGCGCCAGCAGCCAAGATCTCGCGGGGGCCCAGTACTTC. Its translation: CASSQDLAGAQYF. The chain couples TRBV4-1 to TRBJ2-5; 7 bases line up with TRBD2. The CDR3 sequence is 13 residues long. Germline V lookup: CDR1 MGHRA, CDR2 YSYEKL. V lost 0 bases to trimming and J lost 9 bases; unmatched junction nucleotides: 4.